The TCR beta chain under discussion was sequenced for a study of T-cell memory formation after mild COVID-19. Each CDR3 protein is one row after TCRdb ran MiXCR on the 5' RACE reads. Altogether 250,000 to 300,000 distinct CDR3 sequences are present, about 15% being singletons, with the ten largest covering around a fifth. Sequences were obtained from PBMCs or a T cell subset sorted from them (not recorded which). The TCR was taken from a man younger than 30 who had mild COVID-19 (a few samples of this study predate the infection). Cell type and time point are not known.

CDR3 protein: CASTSYSYGYTF. The CDR3 bases are TGTGCCAGCACCTCGTATTCGTATGGCTACACCTTC. V usage is TRBV6-2 or TRBV6-3 and J usage is TRBJ1-2, with no clear D. The germline CDR1 and CDR2 sequences are MNHEY and SVGEGT. With 7 bases removed from V and 5 bases from J, the gap between germline ends came to 11 bases. The length of the CDR3 is 12 residues.